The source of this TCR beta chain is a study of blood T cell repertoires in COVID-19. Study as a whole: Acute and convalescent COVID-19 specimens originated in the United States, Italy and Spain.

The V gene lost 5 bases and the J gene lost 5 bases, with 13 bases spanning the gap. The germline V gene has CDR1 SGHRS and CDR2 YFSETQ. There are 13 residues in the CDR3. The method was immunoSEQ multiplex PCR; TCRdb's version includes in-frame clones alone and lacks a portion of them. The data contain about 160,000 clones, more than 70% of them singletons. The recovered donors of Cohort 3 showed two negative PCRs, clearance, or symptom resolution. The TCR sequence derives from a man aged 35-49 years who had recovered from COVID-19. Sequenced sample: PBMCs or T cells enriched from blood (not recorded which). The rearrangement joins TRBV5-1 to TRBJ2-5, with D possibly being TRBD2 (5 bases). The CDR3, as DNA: TGCGCCAGCAGGCTGACTATGGCGGAGACCCAGTACTTC. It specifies CASRLTMAETQYF.